This TCR beta chain was observed in a study of OX40 agonist ivuxolimab in advanced cancers. For the wider study: Ivuxolimab was a fully human IgG2 agonistic monoclonal antibody targeting the costimulatory receptor OX40 (CD134). Intravenous ivuxolimab was administered to patients every 2 weeks at six dose levels: 0.01, 0.1, 0.3, 1.5, 3 and 10 mg/kg. Of the roughly 52 patients in dose escalation, 19 had hepatocellular carcinoma, about 15 had melanoma, 9 had renal cell carcinoma and 9 had head and neck cancer. A male proportion of nearly 85% and a mean age of about 60 years, ranging from about 20 to 79, were recorded for the dose-escalation cohort. Patients were allowed to have had prior anti-PD-1, anti-PD-L1 or anti-CTLA-4 therapy, and 40% to 45% of the dose-escalation patients had been treated with checkpoint inhibitors. Partial responses occurred in three dose-escalation patients, of whom one had hepatocellular carcinoma and two had cutaneous melanoma. The point of sequencing TCRbeta in the periphery was to test whether ivuxolimab changed TCR sequence diversity and drove clonal T-cell expansion. The monotherapy dose-escalation portion (N ≈ 50 patients) of the phase I ivuxolimab trial is reported in the paper.

The full study reports these points: At doses of 0.1 to 3.0 mg/kg, clonal expansion of both CD4+ and CD8+ blood T cells was observed from baseline to week 6. Partial responders in the 0.1-3.0 mg/kg groups had among the lowest normalized peripheral clonal expansion, especially among CD8+ T cells. After ivuxolimab, expanded clones were on average more numerous among CD8+ T cells than among CD4+ T cells. Low levels of normalized T-cell clonal expansion were also seen in some patients who did not respond. The antigen specificity of the peripheral T cells that underwent clonal expansion was not determined.

The trial excluded patients who had a history of autoimmune disease or were on systemic immunosuppression. Peripheral blood for TCR sequencing was collected from all dose cohorts at baseline, on cycle 4 day 1, and on cycle 7 day 1. The samples were drawn from a first-in-human, open-label, multicenter phase I dose-escalation trial of ivuxolimab. Adults with locally advanced or metastatic melanoma, renal cell carcinoma, hepatocellular carcinoma or head and neck squamous cell carcinoma were enrolled in the trial. Before TCR sequencing, CD4+ T cells and CD8+ T cells from peripheral blood were sorted into separate populations. A remark on this clone: It lacks a known antigen. Per-base qualities were not stored, and no clone one base away is much larger.

Genomic DNA was extracted from sorted cells for sequencing of the TCRbeta CDR3 region. The immunoSEQ Assay was used to sequence the TCRbeta CDR3 regions. This immuneACCESS table, as held by TCRdb, lists in-frame sequences with V and J called but not all clones. Of the missing ones, under half trace to an unresolved V gene in checked studies; the others have no known cause. The sample table lists about 59,000 clones, around 86% of them with a count of one. The ten largest clones take up about 0.36% of the sample. Trimming removed 3 bases from V and 2 bases from J, leaving 16 bases between the germline ends. The CDR3 spans 16 residues, from the cysteine through the phenylalanine. The only DNA kept is the CDR3, 48 bases in frame from the first base. From the germline V gene (reference sequence), CDR1 is LNHDA and CDR2 is SQIVND.

This material consisted of CD4+ or CD8+ T cells sorted from blood, taken in a trial of the OX40 agonist ivuxolimab. Recombination linked TRBV19 to TRBJ2-5; possibly the D gene is TRBD2, per 6 matching bases. This receptor was taken from an adult with an advanced solid tumor such as melanoma, head and neck, liver or kidney cancer. The CDR3 protein is CASSIALLARQETQYF. The DNA is TGTGCCAGTAGTATCGCCCTCCTAGCGAGACAAGAGACCCAGTACTTC.